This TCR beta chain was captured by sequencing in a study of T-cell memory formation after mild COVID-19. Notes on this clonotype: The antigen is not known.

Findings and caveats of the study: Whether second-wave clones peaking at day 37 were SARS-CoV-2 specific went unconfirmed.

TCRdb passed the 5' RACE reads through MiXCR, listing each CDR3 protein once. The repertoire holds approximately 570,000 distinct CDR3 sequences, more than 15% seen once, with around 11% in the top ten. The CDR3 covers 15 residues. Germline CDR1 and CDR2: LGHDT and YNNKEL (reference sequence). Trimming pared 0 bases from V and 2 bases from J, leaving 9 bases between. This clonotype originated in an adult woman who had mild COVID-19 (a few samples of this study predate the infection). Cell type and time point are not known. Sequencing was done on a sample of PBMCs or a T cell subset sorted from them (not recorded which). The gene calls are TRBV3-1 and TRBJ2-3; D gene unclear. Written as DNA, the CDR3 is TGTGCCAGCAGCCAAGACCCGGATACCACAGATACGCAGTATTTT. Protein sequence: CASSQDPDTTDTQYF.